The 24 T cell receptor beta chains reported below all come from one sample, sequenced in a study of blood T cell repertoires in COVID-19. Method: immunoSEQ multiplex PCR; TCRdb's copy keeps in-frame clones and lacks some. Of 200,000 to 250,000 clones in the sample, about 81% were seen once. Sequencing was done on a sample of peripheral blood. The receptors were gathered from a woman aged 70-85 years with COVID-19, enrolled during active disease.

This clone turned up a few times. The CDR3 DNA sequence: TGTGCCAGCAGTTCCCGTAGACTAACCTACGAGCAGTACTTC. Its translation is CASSSRRLTYEQYF. V is TRBV27 and J is TRBJ2-7; possibly TRBD2 for D (5 bases). Germline-derived CDR1 and CDR2 are MNHEY and SMNVEV (reference sequence). The CDR3 extends over 14 amino acids. With 4 bases removed from V and 2 bases from J, the gap between germline ends came to 12 bases.

The chain has TRBV5-1 and TRBJ1-4; 9 bases line up with TRBD1. Losses at the gene ends were 3 bases for V and 8 bases for J; bases not matched to a gene: 8. CDR1 and CDR2 (germline): SGHRS, YFSETQ. The CDR3 has 15 amino acids. CDR3 amino acids: CASSSGQGRREKLFF. Here the CDR3 DNA reads TGCGCCAGCAGCTCTGGACAGGGGCGGAGGGAAAAACTGTTTTTT.

The chain joins TRBV28 to TRBJ2-7, with 7 bases aligning to TRBD2. Germline lookup yields CDR1 MDHEN and CDR2 SYDVKM. The CDR3 runs 16 residues. The V and J ends lost 3 bases and 3 bases, in that order; junction bases with no gene match: 11. The CDR3 bases are TGTGCCAGCAGTTTTCGGGGGGTTGGGGACCACTACGAGCAGTACTTC. Amino acids: CASSFRGVGDHYEQYF. Looking up the rest from reference TRBV28 and TRBJ2-7 gives the full variable domain: DVKVTQSSRYLVKRTGEKVFLECVQDMDHENMFWYRQDPGLGLRLIYFSYDVKMKEKGDIPEGYSVSREKKERFSLILESASTNQTSMYLCASSFRGVGDHYEQYFGPGTRLTVT.

This chain links TRBV4-3 with TRBJ1-1; the D gene is possibly TRBD1 (5 bases). Looked up from germline, CDR1 is LGHNA and CDR2 is YSLEER. The CDR3 spans 14 residues. V dropped 0 bases and J dropped 5 bases, with 10 bases sitting between them. The CDR3 loop is CASSQEVGGTEAFF. The CDR3 DNA is TGCGCCAGCAGCCAAGAGGTGGGGGGGACTGAAGCTTTCTTT.

A few counts support this clone. The V call is TRBV5-4, the J call TRBJ2-1, with 16 bases identical to TRBD2. The CDR3 is 16 residues long. Trimming took 4 bases from V and 7 from J; bases not matched to a gene: 5. From germline, CDR1 is SGHNT and CDR2 YYREEE (reference sequence). The CDR3 DNA sequence: TGTGCCAGCAGCACGGGGACTAGCGGGAGGGTAAATGAGCAGTTCTTC. As protein: CASSTGTSGRVNEQFF.

V gene TRBV11-2 combines with J gene TRBJ1-1; D might be TRBD1 (6 bases). The CDR3 contains 15 residues. Germline lookup yields CDR1 SGHAT and CDR2 FQNNGV. Trimming left V 5 bases short and J 4 bases short, with 17 bases between. The CDR3 nucleotides are TGTGCCAGCAGCCGGGACACGGGGGGCGGCACTGAAGCTTTCTTT. This translates into CASSRDTGGGTEAFF.

The chain uses TRBV7-8 and TRBJ1-2, with D perhaps TRBD1 (6 bases). V lost 5 bases and J 2 bases, leaving 18 bases between the germline ends. The CDR3 length is 16 residues. Germline V gene sequence: CDR1 SGHVS, CDR2 FQNEAQ. The CDR3 DNA reads as TGTGCCAGCAGCCGAGAAACTTGGACAGACAACTATGGCTACACCTTC. Translated, it gives CASSRETWTDNYGYTF.

In its sample, this clone was seen once. V and J are TRBV27 and TRBJ2-7; D is possibly TRBD2 (6 bases). The CDR3 extends over 14 amino acids. With 0 bases removed from V and 5 bases from J, the gap between germline ends came to 11 bases. Germline assignment: CDR1 MNHEY and CDR2 SMNVEV (reference sequence). CDR3 sequence: CASSLSWGGNEQYF. The CDR3 DNA reads TGTGCCAGCAGTTTATCTTGGGGCGGGAACGAGCAGTACTTC.

The CDR3 bases are TGCAGCGTTGCTAAGAGGGCCGAGAACACTGAAGCTTTCTTT. Amino acid sequence: CSVAKRAENTEAFF. This rearrangement joins TRBV29-1 to TRBJ1-1; unclear D gene. The CDR3 has 14 residues. The V end was cut by 4 bases, the J end by 1 base, with 13 bases between. Germline loops: CDR1 SQVTM, CDR2 ANQGSEA.

The CDR3 is CASSLEPGYYGYTF. CDR3 DNA sequence: TGTGCCAGCAGCTTGGAGCCGGGTTACTATGGCTACACCTTC. J is TRBJ1-2 and V is TRBV5-5; D unresolved. The germline V gene has CDR1 SGHKS and CDR2 YYEKEE (reference sequence). The CDR3 is made up of 14 amino acids. Trimming took off 0 bases at V and 3 bases at J, with 9 bases between the two ends. The complete variable domain, with remaining parts taken from reference TRBV5-5 and TRBJ1-2, reads DAGVTQSPTHLIKTRGQQVTLRCSPISGHKSVSWYQQVLGQGPQFIFQYYEKEERGRGNFPDRFSARQFPNYSSELNVNALLLGDSALYLCASSLEPGYYGYTFGSGTRLTVV.

This clone was detected only a few times. The genes are TRBV7-2 and TRBJ1-5, with 8 bases matching TRBD1. CDR1 SGHTA and CDR2 FQGNSA come from the germline V gene. CDR3 length equals 15 residues. The V gene end was trimmed by 4 bases and the J gene end by 4 bases; junction bases not matched to a gene: 6. The chain's CDR3 is CASSSDRGSNQPQHF. The CDR3, as DNA: TGTGCCAGCAGCTCAGACAGGGGATCAAATCAGCCCCAGCATTTT.

The chain combines TRBV30 with TRBJ1-5; possibly TRBD1 for D (6 bases). The CDR3 is made up of 15 amino acids. V was cut by 0 bases and J by 1 base, with 10 bases left in between. CDR1 GTSNPN and CDR2 SVGIG come from the germline V gene (reference sequence). Here the CDR3 reads CAWSVRGMSNQPQHF. The DNA of the CDR3 is TGTGCCTGGAGTGTAAGGGGGATGAGCAATCAGCCCCAGCATTTT. Based on the CDR3 plus reference TRBV30 and TRBJ1-5, the full variable domain is SQTIHQWPATLVQPVGSPLSLECTVEGTSNPNLYWYRQAAGRGLQLLFYSVGIGQISSEVPQNLSASRPQDRQFILSSKKLLLSDSGFYLCAWSVRGMSNQPQHFGDGTRLSIL.

The rearrangement links TRBV4-2 to TRBJ2-5; TRBD2 aligns across 13 bases. V lost 0 bases to trimming and J lost 5 bases; unmatched junction nucleotides: 12. From germline, CDR1 is LGHNA and CDR2 YNFKEQ. The CDR3 is made up of 19 amino acids. The CDR3 protein is CASSQDTIGRTSGSETQYF. In nucleotides, the CDR3 is TGTGCCAGCAGCCAAGACACTATTGGGCGGACTAGCGGGAGCGAGACCCAGTACTTC.

This chain links TRBV24-1 with TRBJ1-4; 7 bases map to TRBD1. Trimming took 3 bases from V and 7 from J; bases not matched to a gene: 7. The germline V gene encodes CDR1 KGHDR and CDR2 SFDVKD. CDR3 length: 15 amino acids. The CDR3 reads CATSDPTGNPEKLFF. The CDR3 bases are TGTGCCACCAGTGATCCGACAGGGAACCCTGAAAAACTGTTTTTT.

The gene calls are TRBV7-3 and TRBJ2-1, with TRBD2 matching over 8 bases. Trimming removed 4 bases from V and 8 bases from J; junction bases left unmatched: 13. Germline V lookup: CDR1 SGHTA, CDR2 FQGTGA. The CDR3 extends over 16 amino acids. The CDR3 is CASSSTPGRALDEQFF. Written as DNA, the CDR3 is TGTGCCAGCAGCTCTACCCCCGGGAGGGCCCTCGATGAGCAGTTCTTC.

The genes are TRBV4-2 and TRBJ2-1; 8 bases map to TRBD1. Germline V gene sequence: CDR1 LGHNA, CDR2 YNFKEQ. Germline trimming cut 4 bases from V and 5 bases from J; bases unmatched to any gene: 7. The CDR3 consists of 15 residues. In nucleotides, the CDR3 is TGTGCCAGCAGCCCAGGGGACAGGAACAACAATGAGCAGTTCTTC. Amino acid sequence: CASSPGDRNNNEQFF.

The chain has TRBV3-1 (or the pseudogene TRBV3-2) and TRBJ2-1; TRBD2 agrees at 12 bases. CDR3 length: 15 amino acids. The V gene's germline CDR1 is LGHDT and CDR2 YNNKEL (reference sequence). J was trimmed by 13 bases and V by 4 bases; bases with no gene match: 11. CDR3 DNA: TGTGCCAGCAGCCCCAGGGGGCTAGCGGGAGGGCGACAGTTCTTC. Translated, it gives CASSPRGLAGGRQFF.

The V call is TRBV4-1, the J call TRBJ1-2, with a tentative D call TRBD1 (5 bases). Germline V gene lookup returns CDR1 MGHRA and CDR2 YSYEKL. The CDR3 runs 17 residues. V was trimmed by 0 bases and J by 1 base, leaving 15 bases between them. The CDR3, as DNA: TGCGCCAGCAGCCAAGATGTCAGCGGGGCTTATAACTATGGCTACACCTTC. Translated: CASSQDVSGAYNYGYTF.

The chain couples TRBV6-5 to TRBJ1-6, with TRBD1 identical over 10 bases. The germline V gene encodes CDR1 MNHEY and CDR2 SVGAGI. Trimming removed 6 bases from V and 9 bases from J; junction bases left unmatched: 8. The CDR3 spans 15 residues. The DNA of the CDR3 is TGTGCCAGCAGGGGACAGGGGATCATCGGTTCACCCCTCCACTTT. Amino acid sequence: CASRGQGIIGSPLHF.

The chain combines TRBV5-1 with TRBJ2-7; 9 nucleotides line up with TRBD1. The V and J ends lost 1 base and 6 bases, in that order; junction bases with no gene match: 20. The CDR3 sequence is 19 residues long. Germline CDR1 is SGHRS and CDR2 is YFSETQ. CDR3: CASSLRDGPIPGQGREQYF. The CDR3, as DNA: TGCGCCAGCAGCTTGAGGGATGGGCCTATTCCGGGACAGGGCCGCGAGCAGTACTTC.

This chain joins TRBV7-2 and TRBJ2-3, with 9 bases aligning to TRBD2. In germline, CDR1 is SGHTA, CDR2 FQGNSA. CDR3 size: 16 residues. Trimming cost V 1 base and J 8 bases; bases outside gene matches: 10. DNA of the CDR3: TGTGCCAGCAGCTTAGGCCTAGCGGGACCACAGGGTACGCAGTATTTT. It codes for CASSLGLAGPQGTQYF.

The chain uses TRBV6-2 or TRBV6-3 and TRBJ2-5; D uncertain. The CDR3 spans 16 residues. Germline-derived CDR1 and CDR2 are MNHEY and SVGEGT. V lost 6 bases and J lost 4, with 21 bases in between. The CDR3 protein is CASSSPTGPEGETQYF. The CDR3 bases are TGTGCCAGCAGCTCGCCCACGGGTCCGGAAGGAGAGACCCAGTACTTC.

The CDR3 region has the DNA TGTGCCAGCAGCTTAGGAGGACTAGCGGGAGAATTGGGTGAGCAGTTCTTC. It yields the protein CASSLGGLAGELGEQFF. The chain employs TRBV7-2 and TRBJ2-1; TRBD2 matches 13 bases. The CDR3 extends over 17 amino acids. Trimming removed 1 base from V and 9 bases from J; junction bases left unmatched: 9. The germline V gene encodes CDR1 SGHTA and CDR2 FQGNSA.

The rearrangement links TRBV6-5 to TRBJ2-1; weak D call: TRBD2 (5 bases). Germline assignment: CDR1 MNHEY and CDR2 SVGAGI. This CDR3 has 13 amino acids. V gave up 6 bases and J gave up 3 bases, with 9 bases separating them. The CDR3 nucleotides read TGTGCCAGCAGCCGGACTGTCTACAATGAGCAGTTCTTC. As protein: CASSRTVYNEQFF.